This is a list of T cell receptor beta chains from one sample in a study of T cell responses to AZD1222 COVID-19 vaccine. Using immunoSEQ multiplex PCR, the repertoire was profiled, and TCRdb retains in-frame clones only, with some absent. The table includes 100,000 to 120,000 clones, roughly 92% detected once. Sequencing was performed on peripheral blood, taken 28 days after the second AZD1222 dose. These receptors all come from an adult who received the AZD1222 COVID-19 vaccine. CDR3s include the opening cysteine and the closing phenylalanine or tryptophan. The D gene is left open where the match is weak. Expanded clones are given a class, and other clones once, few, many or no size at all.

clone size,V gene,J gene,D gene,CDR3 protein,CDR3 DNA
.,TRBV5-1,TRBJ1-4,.,CASSLVPDEKLFF,TGCGCCAGCAGCTTGGTGCCGGATGAAAAACTGTTTTTT
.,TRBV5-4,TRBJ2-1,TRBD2,CASRGVSGGAAQFF,TGTGCCAGCAGAGGGGTAAGCGGGGGGGCCGCGCAGTTCTTC
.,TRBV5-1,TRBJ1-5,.,CASSLGWGADQPQHF,TGCGCCAGCAGCTTGGGATGGGGGGCGGATCAGCCCCAGCATTTT
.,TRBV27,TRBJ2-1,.,CASSLFSRGVEQFF,TGTGCCAGCAGTTTATTTTCCAGGGGGGTTGAGCAGTTCTTC
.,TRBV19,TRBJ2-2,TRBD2,CASSTRTSGGAGELFF,TGTGCCAGTAGTACCCGGACTAGCGGGGGGGCCGGGGAGCTGTTTTTT
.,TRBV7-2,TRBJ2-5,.,CASSQLTFQETQYF,TGTGCCAGCAGCCAACTGACCTTCCAAGAGACCCAGTACTTC
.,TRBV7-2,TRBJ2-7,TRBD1,CASRVRDRTYYEQYF,TGTGCCAGCAGAGTCCGGGACAGGACTTATTACGAGCAGTACTTC
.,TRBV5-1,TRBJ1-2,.,CASSADSTAPYGYTF,TGCGCCAGCAGCGCAGACTCGACCGCACCTTATGGCTACACCTTC
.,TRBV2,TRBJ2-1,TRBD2,CASGVNKGSSGGAAYNEQFF,TGTGCCAGCGGAGTCAATAAGGGGTCTAGCGGGGGGGCCGCCTACAATGAGCAGTTCTTC
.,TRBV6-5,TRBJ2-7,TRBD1,CASTSRQGASYEQYF,TGTGCCAGCACCTCTCGACAGGGGGCCTCCTACGAGCAGTACTTC
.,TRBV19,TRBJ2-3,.,CASSMGGGTDTQYF,TGTGCCAGTAGTATGGGCGGGGGCACAGATACGCAGTATTTT
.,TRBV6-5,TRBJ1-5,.,CASSYGGMSNQPQHF,TGTGCCAGCAGTTACGGGGGCATGAGCAATCAGCCCCAGCATTTT
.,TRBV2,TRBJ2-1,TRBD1,CATRRQGASDEQFF,TGTGCCACACGAAGACAGGGGGCTAGCGATGAGCAGTTCTTC
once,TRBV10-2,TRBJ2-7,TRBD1,CASSGYRTGGSYEQYF,TGCGCCAGCAGTGGATACAGGACAGGGGGCTCCTACGAGCAGTACTTC
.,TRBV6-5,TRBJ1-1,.,CASSYQLEAFF,TGTGCCAGCAGCTACCAGCTTGAAGCTTTCTTT
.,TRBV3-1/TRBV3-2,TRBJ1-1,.,CASSQGRNTEAFF,TGTGCCAGCAGCCAGGGGAGGAACACTGAAGCTTTCTTT
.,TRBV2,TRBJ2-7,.,CASSNESPEQYF,TGTGCCAGCAGTAACGAGTCTCCCGAGCAGTACTTC
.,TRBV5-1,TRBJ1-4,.,CASSLGTPDVEKLFF,TGCGCCAGCAGCTTGGGGACCCCGGACGTTGAAAAACTGTTTTTT
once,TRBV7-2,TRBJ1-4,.,CASSSRRNNEKLFF,TGTGCCAGCAGCTCCCGAAGAAATAATGAAAAACTGTTTTTT
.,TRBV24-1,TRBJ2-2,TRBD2,CATRGGANTGELFF,TGTGCCACTCGGGGGGGCGCGAACACCGGGGAGCTGTTTTTT
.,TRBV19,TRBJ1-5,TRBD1,CASSRDRDNQPQHF,TGTGCCAGTAGTAGGGACAGGGACAATCAGCCCCAGCATTTT
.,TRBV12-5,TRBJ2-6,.,CASGVSGANVLTF,TGTGCTAGTGGTGTCTCCGGGGCCAACGTCCTGACTTTC
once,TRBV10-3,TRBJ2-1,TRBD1,CAIRTGGGYNEQFF,TGTGCCATCAGGACAGGGGGAGGCTACAATGAGCAGTTCTTC
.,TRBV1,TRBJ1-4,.,CTSSQGRGEATNEKLFF,TGCACCAGCAGCCAAGGGAGAGGGGAGGCAACTAATGAAAAACTGTTTTTT
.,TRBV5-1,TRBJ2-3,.,CASSLRDSDTDTQYF,TGCGCCAGCAGCTTAAGGGATTCAGACACAGATACGCAGTATTTT
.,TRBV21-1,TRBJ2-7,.,CASSYPTGRFHYEQYF,TGTGCCAGCAGCTATCCGACAGGGAGATTCCACTACGAGCAGTACTTC
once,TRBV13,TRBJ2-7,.,CASSLEGAVEQYF,TGTGCCAGCAGCTTGGAGGGGGCAGTCGAGCAGTACTTC
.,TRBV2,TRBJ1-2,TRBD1,CASSPETGRVNYGYTF,TGTGCCAGCAGTCCCGAGACAGGGAGGGTTAACTATGGCTACACCTTC
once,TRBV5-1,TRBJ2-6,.,CASSLSVAGSGANVLTF,TGCGCCAGCAGCTTGTCCGTAGCTGGCTCTGGGGCCAACGTCCTGACTTTC
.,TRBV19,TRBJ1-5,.,CASSIRDTNNQPQHF,TGTGCCAGTAGTATCCGGGACACGAACAATCAGCCCCAGCATTTT
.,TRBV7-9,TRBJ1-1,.,CASSYGLNTEAFF,TGTGCCAGCAGCTACGGCCTTAACACTGAAGCTTTCTTT
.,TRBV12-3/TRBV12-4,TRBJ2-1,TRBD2,CASSPGGLATFF,TGTGCCAGCAGTCCGGGGGGACTAGCAACGTTCTTC
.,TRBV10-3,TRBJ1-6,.,CAISNLTVSYNSPLHF,TGTGCCATCAGTAACCTGACAGTCTCCTATAATTCACCCCTCCACTTT
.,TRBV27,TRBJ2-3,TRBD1,CASSPTGTGSRTQYF,TGTGCCAGCAGTCCAACCGGGACAGGGTCCCGGACGCAGTATTTT
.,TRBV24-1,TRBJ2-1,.,CATSDAPFNEQFF,TGTGCCACCAGTGATGCCCCCTTCAATGAGCAGTTCTTC
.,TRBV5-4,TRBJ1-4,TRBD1,CASSDRTGANEKLFF,TGTGCCAGCAGCGACAGGACAGGGGCTAATGAAAAACTGTTTTTT
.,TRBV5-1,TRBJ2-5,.,CASSFADLQETQYF,TGCGCCAGCAGCTTCGCGGACCTACAAGAGACCCAGTACTTC
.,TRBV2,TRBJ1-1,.,CASNGGQSRTEAFF,TGTGCCAGCAATGGGGGGCAGTCGAGGACTGAAGCTTTCTTT
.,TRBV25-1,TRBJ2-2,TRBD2,CASSEQISGITGELFF,TGTGCCAGCAGTGAACAGATTAGCGGGATCACCGGGGAGCTGTTTTTT
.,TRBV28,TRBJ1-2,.,CASSLPRRIGYTF,TGTGCCAGCAGCCTACCCCGGCGTATTGGCTACACCTTC
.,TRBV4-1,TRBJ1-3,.,CASSQGGFPTWSGNTIYF,TGCGCCAGCAGCCAAGGAGGATTCCCTACATGGTCTGGAAACACCATATATTTT
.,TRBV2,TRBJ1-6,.,CASKYTAGSPLHF,TGTGCCAGCAAATACACGGCGGGTTCACCCCTCCACTTT
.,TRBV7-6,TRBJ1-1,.,CASSLASGGGTEAFF,TGTGCCAGCAGCTTAGCGTCGGGCGGGGGAACTGAAGCTTTCTTT
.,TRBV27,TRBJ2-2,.,CASSYTGSGELFF,TGTGCCAGCAGTTACACGGGGTCCGGGGAGCTGTTTTTT
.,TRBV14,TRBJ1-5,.,CASSQGFNQGPQHF,TGTGCCAGCAGCCAGGGATTCAATCAGGGGCCCCAGCATTTT
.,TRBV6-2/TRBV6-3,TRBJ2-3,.,CASSPRKGTDTQYF,TGTGCCAGCAGCCCCCGGAAGGGTACAGATACGCAGTATTTT
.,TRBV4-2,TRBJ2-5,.,CASSQGRGQETQYF,TGTGCCAGCAGCCAAGGGAGGGGGCAAGAGACCCAGTACTTC
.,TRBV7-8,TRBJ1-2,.,CASSLSSGRTVGSDTF,TGTGCCAGCAGCTTAAGTTCGGGCAGGACCGTAGGGAGTGACACCTTC